The rows below give T cell receptor beta chains drawn from one sample of a study of PD-1 blockade in classical Hodgkin lymphoma. Clones were sequenced by immunoSEQ multiplex PCR, and TCRdb holds only the in-frame ones, with some missing. The table includes 10,000 to 15,000 clones, about 91% detected once. The sequencing here drew on peripheral blood mononuclear cells (PBMCs), taken at baseline. The receptors were gathered from a human donor with classical Hodgkin lymphoma. Both conserved end residues are part of each CDR3. Fields, in order: J gene, V gene, CDR3 protein.

J: TRBJ2-3; V: TRBV10-1; CDR3: CASSESRVTGGPQQYF
J: TRBJ1-2; V: TRBV7-8; CDR3: CASHEGAGGYTF
J: TRBJ1-5; V: TRBV2; CDR3: CASTLGNQPQHF
J: TRBJ2-1; V: TRBV27; CDR3: CASSLGYTYNEQFF
J: TRBJ1-3; V: TRBV21-1; CDR3: CASSKGRFSGNTIYF
J: TRBJ2-5; V: TRBV5-1; CDR3: CASRLPSGGTQETQYF
J: TRBJ1-3; V: TRBV4-1; CDR3: CASSHLSTSSGNTIYF
J: TRBJ2-2; V: TRBV18; CDR3: CASSPWQGGTGELFF
J: TRBJ2-3; V: TRBV30; CDR3: CAWSVGGGAPTDTQYF
J: TRBJ2-3; V: TRBV6-4; CDR3: CASSDSRGGTDTQYF
J: TRBJ1-5; V: TRBV4-2; CDR3: CASSRGPDRENQPQHF